Listed below are T cell receptor beta chains from one sample, sequenced in a study of T cell repertoires in aging, cancer and after chemotherapy. TCRdb passed the multiplex PCR reads through MiXCR, listing each CDR3 protein once. The sample has over a thousand distinct CDR3 sequences, more than 15% seen once. Sequences were obtained from blood. Receptors were obtained from a human donor with a solid tumor. The CDR3 runs from the conserved cysteine through the conserved F or W. Each record gives: D gene, clone size, J gene, V gene, CDR3 protein, CDR3 DNA. A D gene is named only where the DNA matches it firmly. Rows may omit the clone size; those that give it use once, few, many or a size class.

D: -
size: large
J: TRBJ2-7
V: TRBV6-1
CDR3: CASDHAAGRHEQYF
DNA: TGTGCCAGCGATCACGCGGCAGGGCGCCACGAGCAGTACTTC

D: TRBD1
size: large
J: TRBJ1-1
V: TRBV29-1
CDR3: CSVVGTGGGEAFF
DNA: TGCAGCGTTGTGGGGACAGGGGGAGGTGAAGCTTTCTTT

D: -
size: -
J: TRBJ1-1
V: TRBV12-5
CDR3: CASGLVVSSGNTEAFF
DNA: TGTGCTAGTGGTTTGGTAGTCAGTTCGGGGAACACTGAAGCTTTCTTT

D: TRBD1
size: few
J: TRBJ2-7
V: TRBV4-3
CDR3: CASSQATGTGYEQYF
DNA: TGCGCCAGCAGCCAAGCGACCGGGACAGGCTACGAGCAGTACTTC

D: TRBD1
size: large
J: TRBJ2-2
V: TRBV6-5
CDR3: CASRGPGTANTGELFF
DNA: TGTGCCAGCAGGGGACCCGGGACAGCGAACACCGGGGAGCTGTTTTTT

D: -
size: large
J: TRBJ1-1
V: TRBV29-1
CDR3: CTDGDTEAFF
DNA: TGCACCGACGGTGACACTGAAGCTTTCTTT

D: -
size: large
J: TRBJ2-1
V: TRBV19
CDR3: CASSRGSAYNEQFF
DNA: TGTGCCAGTAGTAGGGGGTCAGCCTACAATGAGCAGTTCTTC

D: -
size: medium-sized
J: TRBJ2-1
V: TRBV7-9
CDR3: CASSQGYSPKFF
DNA: TGTGCCAGCAGCCAGGGCTATAGCCCGAAGTTCTTC

D: -
size: medium-sized
J: TRBJ1-5
V: TRBV19
CDR3: CASSKEPNQPQHF
DNA: TGTGCCAGTAGTAAGGAACCCAATCAGCCCCAGCATTTT

D: -
size: once
J: TRBJ1-1
V: TRBV11-3
CDR3: CASSFGVMNTEAFF
DNA: TGCGCCAGCAGCTTCGGGGTAATGAACACTGAAGCTTTCTTT

D: TRBD1
size: few
J: TRBJ1-1
V: TRBV12-3/TRBV12-4
CDR3: CASSLIQGAHEAFF
DNA: TGTGCCAGCAGTCTGATACAGGGGGCGCATGAAGCTTTCTTT

D: -
size: large
J: TRBJ2-7
V: TRBV30
CDR3: CAWSRNEQYF
DNA: TGTGCCTGGAGCCGGAACGAGCAGTACTTC

D: -
size: medium-sized
J: TRBJ1-3
V: TRBV10-3
CDR3: CAIWTEGINTIYF
DNA: TGTGCCATCTGGACCGAGGGAATCAACACCATATATTTT

D: -
size: few
J: TRBJ2-4
V: TRBV5-6
CDR3: CASSLLGRVEGIQYF
DNA: TGTGCCAGCAGCTTGCTCGGCAGGGTGGAAGGCATTCAGTACTTC

D: -
size: medium-sized
J: TRBJ1-5
V: TRBV19
CDR3: CARGGEGNQPQHF
DNA: TGTGCCAGAGGGGGTGAAGGCAATCAGCCCCAGCATTTT

D: -
size: -
J: TRBJ2-2
V: TRBV4-1
CDR3: CASTRSRTGELFF
DNA: TGCGCCAGCACAAGATCCCGCACCGGGGAGCTGTTTTTT

D: -
size: few
J: TRBJ2-2
V: TRBV7-3
CDR3: CASSLRRGSGELFF
DNA: TGTGCCAGCAGCTTACGGAGGGGTTCCGGGGAGCTGTTTTTT

D: TRBD1
size: -
J: TRBJ1-5
V: TRBV12-3/TRBV12-4
CDR3: CASSLGTGTDQPQHF
DNA: TGTGCCAGCAGTCTAGGGACAGGGACGGATCAGCCCCAGCATTTT

D: -
size: medium-sized
J: TRBJ1-2
V: TRBV5-4
CDR3: CASSSDRSYYGYTF
DNA: TGTGCCAGCAGCTCGGACAGAAGTTACTATGGCTACACCTTC

D: -
size: -
J: TRBJ1-2
V: TRBV12-3/TRBV12-4
CDR3: CASSPGGRVTNYGYTF
DNA: TGTGCCAGCAGTCCCGGAGGACGGGTTACTAACTATGGCTACACCTTC

D: -
size: -
J: TRBJ2-1
V: TRBV5-6
CDR3: CASSFPGLNEQFF
DNA: TGTGCCAGCAGCTTCCCGGGCCTAAATGAGCAGTTCTTC

D: -
size: medium-sized
J: TRBJ2-7
V: TRBV11-2
CDR3: CASSSSTGNYEQYF
DNA: TGTGCCAGCAGTTCCTCAACAGGAAACTACGAGCAGTACTTC

D: TRBD1
size: few
J: TRBJ1-4
V: TRBV7-9
CDR3: CASSQVGPGQATNEKLFF
DNA: TGCGCCAGCAGCCAGGTCGGACCGGGACAGGCAACTAATGAAAAACTGTTTTTT

D: -
size: medium-sized
J: TRBJ2-7
V: TRBV6-1
CDR3: CASSVGYEQYF
DNA: TGTGCCAGCAGTGTCGGGTACGAGCAGTACTTC

D: -
size: -
J: TRBJ1-6
V: TRBV30
CDR3: CAWSVPSYNSPLHF
DNA: TGTGCCTGGAGTGTCCCCAGCTATAATTCACCCCTCCACTTT

D: -
size: large
J: TRBJ2-3
V: TRBV7-9
CDR3: CASTLGGGAHTQYF
DNA: TGTGCCAGCACCTTAGGGGGGGGCGCCCATACGCAGTATTTT

D: TRBD2
size: few
J: TRBJ2-1
V: TRBV19
CDR3: CASSIEGGYPYNEQFF
DNA: TGTGCCAGTAGTATAGAGGGGGGGTATCCCTACAATGAGCAGTTCTTC

D: -
size: -
J: TRBJ1-5
V: TRBV6-2/TRBV6-3
CDR3: CATSTGGAQPQHF
DNA: TGTGCCACCTCTACCGGAGGGGCTCAGCCCCAGCATTTT

D: -
size: -
J: TRBJ1-3
V: TRBV5-1
CDR3: CASSLALGDTSGNTIYF
DNA: TGCGCCAGCAGCTTGGCGCTGGGCGACACCTCTGGAAACACCATATATTTT

D: TRBD2
size: medium-sized
J: TRBJ2-1
V: TRBV5-5
CDR3: CASSPGTTDEQFF
DNA: TGTGCCAGCAGCCCCGGGACTACCGATGAGCAGTTCTTC

D: -
size: -
J: TRBJ2-1
V: TRBV14
CDR3: CASSQDLGGVAVSYNEQFF
DNA: TGTGCCAGCAGCCAAGATCTTGGGGGAGTAGCGGTTTCCTACAATGAGCAGTTCTTC

D: -
size: large
J: TRBJ1-5
V: TRBV19
CDR3: CASLQGGNQPQHF
DNA: TGTGCCAGTTTACAGGGAGGCAATCAGCCCCAGCATTTT

D: -
size: -
J: TRBJ2-7
V: TRBV20-1
CDR3: CSGAGQRSYEQYF
DNA: TGCAGTGGGGCGGGACAGCGATCCTACGAGCAGTACTTC

D: -
size: -
J: TRBJ1-2
V: TRBV20-1
CDR3: CSATDSSYGYTF
DNA: TGCAGTGCCACCGACAGCAGCTATGGCTACACCTTC

D: -
size: few
J: TRBJ1-2
V: TRBV5-6
CDR3: CASKEEFVYGYTF
DNA: TGTGCCAGCAAGGAAGAGTTCGTCTATGGCTACACCTTC

D: -
size: few
J: TRBJ1-1
V: TRBV11-2
CDR3: CASLLGTANTEAFF
DNA: TGTGCCAGCCTCCTGGGGACGGCGAACACTGAAGCTTTCTTT

D: -
size: medium-sized
J: TRBJ1-2
V: TRBV6-2/TRBV6-3
CDR3: CASSLAEGYGYTF
DNA: TGTGCCAGCAGTTTAGCAGAGGGCTATGGCTACACCTTC

D: TRBD1
size: few
J: TRBJ1-1
V: TRBV10-3
CDR3: CAIRAGTGTMDTEAFF
DNA: TGTGCCATCCGGGCTGGGACAGGGACGATGGACACTGAAGCTTTCTTT

D: TRBD1
size: -
J: TRBJ1-5
V: TRBV20-1
CDR3: CSARSGTGVNQPQHF
DNA: TGCAGTGCTAGGTCCGGGACAGGAGTCAATCAGCCCCAGCATTTT

D: -
size: -
J: TRBJ1-5
V: TRBV10-2
CDR3: CASSWTGGQPQHF
DNA: TGCGCCAGCAGCTGGACTGGTGGTCAGCCCCAGCATTTT

D: TRBD1
size: few
J: TRBJ2-7
V: TRBV20-1
CDR3: CSARTGSSYEQYF
DNA: TGCAGTGCTAGGACAGGGAGCTCCTACGAGCAGTACTTC

D: -
size: medium-sized
J: TRBJ1-2
V: TRBV5-6
CDR3: CASSLSNREFRYTF
DNA: TGTGCCAGCAGCTTGAGTAACAGGGAGTTTCGCTACACCTTC

D: -
size: large
J: TRBJ1-2
V: TRBV5-6
CDR3: CASSLSDLVRGYTF
DNA: TGTGCCAGCAGTTTGTCCGACCTGGTACGTGGCTACACCTTC

D: -
size: -
J: TRBJ1-1
V: TRBV20-1
CDR3: CSARLFEAFF
DNA: TGCAGTGCTAGACTCTTTGAAGCTTTCTTT

D: -
size: -
J: TRBJ1-6
V: TRBV5-1
CDR3: CVSTRDFSGGSPLHF
DNA: TGCGTCAGCACCCGGGACTTTTCGGGCGGTTCACCCCTCCACTTT

D: TRBD1
size: few
J: TRBJ1-4
V: TRBV5-1
CDR3: CASSENRGQLFF
DNA: TGCGCCAGCAGCGAGAACAGGGGGCAACTGTTTTTT

D: -
size: large
J: TRBJ1-3
V: TRBV19
CDR3: CASNQRFSGNTIYF
DNA: TGTGCCAGTAACCAGAGATTCTCTGGAAACACCATATATTTT

D: TRBD1
size: -
J: TRBJ1-1
V: TRBV12-3/TRBV12-4
CDR3: CASTVTGGYTEAFF
DNA: TGTGCCAGCACCGTGACAGGGGGATACACTGAAGCTTTCTTT

D: -
size: -
J: TRBJ1-2
V: TRBV19
CDR3: CASMGAYGYTF
DNA: TGTGCCAGTATGGGGGCCTATGGCTACACCTTC

D: -
size: few
J: TRBJ2-5
V: TRBV7-2
CDR3: CASSLALLEKETQYF
DNA: TGTGCCAGCAGCTTAGCGCTACTAGAAAAAGAGACCCAGTACTTC

D: TRBD1
size: medium-sized
J: TRBJ1-2
V: TRBV7-9
CDR3: CASTTDREGYGYTF
DNA: TGTGCCAGCACCACGGACAGGGAAGGGTATGGCTACACCTTC

D: TRBD1
size: large
J: TRBJ1-3
V: TRBV6-6
CDR3: CASSYEGIGQGANTIYF
DNA: TGTGCCAGCAGTTACGAAGGAATTGGACAGGGGGCCAACACCATATATTTT

D: TRBD2
size: medium-sized
J: TRBJ2-7
V: TRBV15
CDR3: CATSGRTSGGQYEQYF
DNA: TGTGCCACCAGCGGCAGGACTAGCGGGGGTCAGTACGAGCAGTACTTC

D: -
size: medium-sized
J: TRBJ2-7
V: TRBV12-3/TRBV12-4
CDR3: CASSPGGRGTEQYF
DNA: TGTGCCAGCAGCCCTGGGGGCCGGGGGACCGAGCAGTACTTC

D: -
size: few
J: TRBJ1-1
V: TRBV6-2/TRBV6-3
CDR3: CASNRVPLSNTEAFF
DNA: TGTGCCAGCAATAGGGTCCCCCTGTCGAACACTGAAGCTTTCTTT